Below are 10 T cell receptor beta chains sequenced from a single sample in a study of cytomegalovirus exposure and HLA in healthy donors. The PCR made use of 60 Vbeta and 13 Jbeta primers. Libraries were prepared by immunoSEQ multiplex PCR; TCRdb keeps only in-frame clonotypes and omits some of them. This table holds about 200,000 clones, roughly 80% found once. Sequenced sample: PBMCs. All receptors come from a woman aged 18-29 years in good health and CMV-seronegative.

Here the CDR3 DNA reads TGCGCCAGCAGCCAATTGGCGGGAGGTCTAAATGAGCAGTTCTTC. This translates into CASSQLAGGLNEQFF. This chain uses TRBV4-3 with TRBJ2-1; 8 bases map to TRBD2. Looked up from germline, CDR1 is LGHNA and CDR2 is YSLEER. Trimming took 2 bases from V and 7 from J; bases not matched to a gene: 7. The CDR3 totals 15 residues.

CDR3 amino acids: CSAWSSYEQYF. CDR3 bases: TGCAGTGCTTGGAGTTCCTACGAGCAGTACTTC. The chain joins TRBV20-1 to TRBJ2-7; D not certain. Germline CDR1 and CDR2: DFQATT and SNEGSKA (reference sequence). The V and J ends lost 5 bases and 1 base respectively, with 6 bases between them. The CDR3 runs 11 residues.

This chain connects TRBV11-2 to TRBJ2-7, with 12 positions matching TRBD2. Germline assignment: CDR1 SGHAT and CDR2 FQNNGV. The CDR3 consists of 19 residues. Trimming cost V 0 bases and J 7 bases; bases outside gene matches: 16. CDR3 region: CASSLDPWTSGILVEEQYF. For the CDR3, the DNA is TGTGCCAGCAGCTTAGATCCTTGGACTAGCGGGATTCTGGTGGAGGAGCAGTACTTC.

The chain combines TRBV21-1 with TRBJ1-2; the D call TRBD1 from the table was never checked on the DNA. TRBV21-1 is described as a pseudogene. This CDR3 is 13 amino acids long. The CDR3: CASSKEQDYGYTF. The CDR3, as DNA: TGTGCCAGCAGCAAAGAACAGGACTATGGCTACACCTTC.

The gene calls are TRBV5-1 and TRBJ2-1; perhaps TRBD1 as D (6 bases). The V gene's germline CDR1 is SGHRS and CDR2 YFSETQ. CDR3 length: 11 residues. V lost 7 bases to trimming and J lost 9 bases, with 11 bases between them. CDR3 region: CASHRASEQFF. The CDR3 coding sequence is TGCGCCAGCCACAGGGCAAGTGAGCAGTTCTTC.

The CDR3 sequence: CASSPGLAGDTQYF. In nucleotides, the CDR3 is TGTGCCAGCAGCCCAGGACTAGCGGGAGATACGCAGTATTTT. The rearrangement uses TRBV7-2 and TRBJ2-3; 11 bases line up with TRBD2. From germline, CDR1 is SGHTA and CDR2 FQGNSA. V lost 5 bases to trimming and J lost 5 bases; unmatched junction nucleotides: 3. The length of the CDR3 is 14 residues.

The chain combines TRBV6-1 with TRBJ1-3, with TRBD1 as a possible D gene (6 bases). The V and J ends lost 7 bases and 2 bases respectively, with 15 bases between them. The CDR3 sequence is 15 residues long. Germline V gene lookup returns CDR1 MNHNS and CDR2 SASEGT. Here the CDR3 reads CASTRGRDTGNTIYF. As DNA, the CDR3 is TGTGCCAGCACCAGGGGTAGGGACACTGGAAACACCATATATTTT.

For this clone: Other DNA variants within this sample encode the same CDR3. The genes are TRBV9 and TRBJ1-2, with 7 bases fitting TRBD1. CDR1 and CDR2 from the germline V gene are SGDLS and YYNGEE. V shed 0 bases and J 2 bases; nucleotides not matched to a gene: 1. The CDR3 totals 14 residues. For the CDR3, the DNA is TGTGCCAGCAGCGTAGACAGGGGCAACTATGGCTACACCTTC. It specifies CASSVDRGNYGYTF.

This chain's CDR3 is CASSRDRGSYEQYF. The CDR3 bases are TGCGCCAGCAGCCGGGACAGGGGCTCCTACGAGCAGTACTTC. This chain connects TRBV5-1 to TRBJ2-7; 10 bases line up with TRBD1. This CDR3 has 14 amino acids. From germline, CDR1 is SGHRS and CDR2 YFSETQ. The junction had 1 base not matched to a gene; V was cut back by 4 bases and J by 0 bases.

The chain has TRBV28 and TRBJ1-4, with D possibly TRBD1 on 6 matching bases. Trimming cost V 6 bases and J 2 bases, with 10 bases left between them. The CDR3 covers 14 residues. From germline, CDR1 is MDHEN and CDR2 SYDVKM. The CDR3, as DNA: TGTGCCAGCAGCTACAGGGCCACTAATGAAAAACTGTTTTTT. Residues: CASSYRATNEKLFF.